The rows below give T cell receptor beta chains drawn from one sample of a study of CD8 T cells in Susac syndrome. TCRdb reprocessed the immunoSEQ multiplex PCR reads via MiXCR and lists one record per CDR3 protein. The sample holds about 190,000 distinct CDR3 sequences, roughly 94% seen once. The specimen was CD4+ T cells from PBMCs. All receptors come from a human donor in good health. The CDR3 runs from the conserved cysteine through the conserved F or W. D genes are given only for firm matches. Clone size is given for some rows only: seen once, a few or many times, or a class if the clone is expanded.

d_gene	abundance	j_gene	v_gene	CDR3aa	CDR3nt
-	-	TRBJ2-5	TRBV7-7	CASSIRQPQYF	TGTGCCAGCAGCATACGACAGCCCCAGTACTTC
TRBD2	-	TRBJ2-3	TRBV2	CASRKLAGTTDTQYF	TGTGCCAGCAGGAAACTAGCGGGGACCACAGATACGCAGTATTTT
TRBD1	-	TRBJ2-2	TRBV5-1	CATTPGGTDTGELFF	TGCGCCACCACACCAGGGGGCACGGACACCGGGGAGCTGTTTTTT
-	-	TRBJ2-5	TRBV12-3/TRBV12-4	CASSNLGDGTQYF	TGTGCCAGCAGTAATCTTGGGGATGGGACCCAGTACTTC
-	few	TRBJ1-1	TRBV13	CASSLTRNTEAFF	TGTGCCAGCAGCTTAACCAGGAACACTGAAGCTTTCTTT
-	-	TRBJ1-5	TRBV29-1	CSVGESHSNQPQHF	TGCAGCGTTGGGGAATCCCATAGCAATCAGCCCCAGCATTTT
-	-	TRBJ2-1	TRBV3-1	CASSPLRGDEQFF	TGTGCCAGCAGCCCCCTCCGAGGCGATGAGCAGTTCTTC
-	-	TRBJ2-5	TRBV24-1	CATSDSRYTGSVETQYF	TGTGCCACCAGTGATTCTCGCTACACTGGTTCCGTGGAGACCCAGTACTTC
TRBD1	-	TRBJ1-1	TRBV30	CAGGSGTGFLVEAFF	TGTGCCGGGGGGTCCGGGACAGGGTTTTTGGTCGAAGCTTTCTTT
TRBD2	-	TRBJ2-1	TRBV9	CASSVDVSGRWDNEQFF	TGTGCCAGCAGCGTAGACGTTAGCGGGAGATGGGACAATGAGCAGTTCTTC
TRBD1	-	TRBJ1-1	TRBV29-1	CSVTGGPMNTEAFF	TGCAGCGTTACAGGGGGCCCAATGAACACTGAAGCTTTCTTT
TRBD1	-	TRBJ2-7	TRBV3-1	CASSGQGAYEQYF	TGTGCCAGCAGCGGACAGGGGGCCTACGAGCAGTACTTC
TRBD2	-	TRBJ2-5	TRBV5-4	CASSAKGIAGKGETQYF	TGTGCCAGCAGCGCAAAAGGGATAGCGGGGAAGGGTGAGACCCAGTACTTC
TRBD2	-	TRBJ2-5	TRBV6-1	CASSLREGNTRGTQYF	TGTGCCAGCAGTCTAAGGGAGGGAAACACAAGAGGGACCCAGTACTTC
-	-	TRBJ2-1	TRBV24-1	CATSKGPNEQFF	TGTGCCACCAGTAAAGGGCCTAATGAGCAGTTCTTC
-	once	TRBJ2-5	TRBV5-6	CASSLWAGTETQYF	TGTGCCAGCAGCTTGTGGGCAGGGACGGAGACCCAGTACTTC
TRBD1	-	TRBJ1-2	TRBV29-1	CSVDRTGERYGYTF	TGCAGCGTTGATCGGACAGGTGAGCGGTATGGCTACACCTTC
TRBD2	-	TRBJ2-7	TRBV20-1	CSAASGGAYEQYF	TGCAGTGCTGCCAGCGGGGGGGCTTACGAGCAGTACTTC
-	-	TRBJ2-1	TRBV18	CASSPPDLDYNEQFF	TGTGCCAGCTCACCGCCGGATTTGGACTACAATGAGCAGTTCTTC
-	-	TRBJ2-1	TRBV12-3/TRBV12-4	CASSTNRGGFYNEQFF	TGTGCCAGCAGTACGAATCGAGGGGGGTTTTACAATGAGCAGTTCTTC
-	-	TRBJ2-7	TRBV3-1	CASSQERGGYEQYF	TGTGCCAGCAGCCAAGAGAGAGGGGGCTACGAGCAGTACTTC
TRBD1	-	TRBJ1-5	TRBV20-1	CSAPGQGDQPQHF	TGCAGTGCCCCGGGACAGGGGGATCAGCCCCAGCATTTT
TRBD1	-	TRBJ2-3	TRBV12-3/TRBV12-4	CASRGQGFITDTQYF	TGTGCCAGCCGAGGACAGGGGTTCATCACAGATACGCAGTATTTT
-	-	TRBJ1-3	TRBV15	CATSRDPPAAGNTIYF	TGTGCCACCAGCAGAGATCCCCCGGCCGCTGGAAACACCATATATTTT
-	-	TRBJ2-3	TRBV19	CASSIMGDTQYF	TGTGCCAGTAGTATAATGGGGGATACGCAGTATTTT
-	-	TRBJ1-2	TRBV4-1	CASSQASGQPYGYTF	TGCGCCAGCAGCCAAGCCTCGGGGCAGCCCTATGGCTACACCTTC
-	-	TRBJ1-2	TRBV29-1	CSVDGRRYTF	TGCAGCGTGGACGGGCGACGCTACACCTTC
-	-	TRBJ2-3	TRBV20-1	CSAFRGAGDTQYF	TGCAGTGCTTTTCGGGGGGCAGGAGATACGCAGTATTTT
-	-	TRBJ1-1	TRBV7-9	CASSFRGEEKDAEAFF	TGTGCCAGCAGCTTTCGAGGGGAAGAGAAGGACGCTGAAGCTTTCTTT